The 31 T cell receptor beta chains below all came from one sample that was sequenced in a study of T cells in Graves' hyperthyroidism and ophthalmopathy (dated 2019 in TCRdb). Receptors were amplified or captured by multiplex PCR. These reads were obtained on an Illumina HiSeq 2000. The TCR beta CDR3 regions were amplified from RNA transcripts. A first-round RT-PCR of the TCR CDR3 used the HTBI primer set with the Qiagen OneStep RT-PCR kit. The public reads were quality trimmed at Q25 with fastp and then assembled into clones with MiXCR by TCRdb, keeping productive beta chains. Merged by CDR3 protein, the rows form single entries marked with the most common genes and DNA. Recorded for this sample are 300,000 or so distinct CDR3 sequences; over 15% of them occurred a single time. Jointly, the top ten make up approximately 35% of the sample. The sequencing input was blood. The source of these receptors is a man between 25 and 39 years old with Graves' hyperthyroidism.

This clonotype was detected once. This rearrangement joins TRBV6-2 or TRBV6-3 to TRBJ2-7, with D possibly matching TRBD2 (5 bases). Germline V gene sequence: CDR1 MNHEY, CDR2 SVGEGT. This CDR3 comprises 14 residues. V lost 6 bases to trimming and J lost 1 base, with 13 bases between them. As DNA, the CDR3 is TGTGCCAGCAGACCCTTTACGGGGTCCTACGAGCAGTACTTC. Amino acid sequence: CASRPFTGSYEQYF.

This clonotype appeared many times. The chain recombines TRBV20-1 with TRBJ2-1, with 7 bases that match TRBD2. From germline, CDR1 is DFQATT and CDR2 SNEGSKA (reference sequence). This CDR3 contains 16 residues. V gave up 1 base and J gave up 6 bases; unmatched junction bases: 12. This CDR3 reads CSARVLAGEIGNEQFF. CDR3 nucleotide sequence: TGCAGTGCTAGAGTGTTGGCGGGAGAGATCGGCAATGAGCAGTTCTTC.

This clonotype came up many times. V and J are TRBV5-1 and TRBJ2-3; TRBD2 matches 9 bases. This CDR3 is built from 16 residues. Germline-derived CDR1 and CDR2 are SGHRS and YFSETQ. V dropped 0 bases and J dropped 4; count of bases not matched to a gene: 6. The CDR3 is CASSLGLAEVPDTQYF. The CDR3 nucleotides are TGCGCCAGCAGCTTGGGACTAGCGGAAGTCCCAGATACGCAGTATTTT.

This clonotype has a handful of counts. The chain has TRBV5-6 and TRBJ1-6; TRBD1 matches at 7 bases. The CDR3 has 13 residues. Losses at the gene ends were 6 bases for V and 7 bases for J; bases not matched to a gene: 4. Germline assignment: CDR1 SGHDT and CDR2 YYEEEE. CDR3 sequence reads: CASTWDSNSPLHF. The CDR3 DNA is TGTGCCAGCACCTGGGACAGCAATTCACCCCTCCACTTT.

This clonotype was seen a handful of times. The chain combines TRBV20-1 with TRBJ1-5, with TRBD1 identical over 10 bases. With 5 bases clipped from V and 7 bases from J, the junction kept 5 bases outside the gene matches. The germline V gene has CDR1 DFQATT and CDR2 SNEGSKA (reference sequence). There are 13 residues in the CDR3. The CDR3 DNA reads TGCAGTGCTGGGGACAGGGGAGGACAGCCCCAGCATTTT. Translating gives CSAGDRGGQPQHF.

This clonotype was observed at least ten times. This rearrangement joins TRBV29-1 to TRBJ1-1; D not resolved. V was shortened by 4 bases and J by 3 bases, with 12 bases between the two germline ends. This CDR3 spans 13 amino acids. In germline, CDR1 is SQVTM, CDR2 ANQGSEA. For the CDR3, the DNA is TGCAGCGTTGCAAGGCAGGTTGACACTGAAGCTTTCTTT. Its protein product is CSVARQVDTEAFF.

V and J are TRBV27 and TRBJ1-2, with 8 bases aligning to TRBD1. The CDR3 runs 16 residues. V was pared by 4 bases and J by 7 bases, with 14 bases of the junction left unmatched. CDR1 and CDR2 from the germline V gene are MNHEY and SMNVEV (reference sequence). The CDR3 DNA reads as TGTGCCAGCAGTTCCTATCCCTGGACAGGGCCATCTGGCTACACCTTC. Its translation: CASSSYPWTGPSGYTF.

J is TRBJ1-5 and V is TRBV20-1; TRBD1 matches at 9 bases. Germline assignment: CDR1 DFQATT and CDR2 SNEGSKA (reference sequence). The J segment lost 1 base and the V segment lost 4 bases, leaving 11 bases of the junction unmatched. This CDR3 comprises 17 residues. The CDR3 nucleotides are TGCAGTGCTATCGGACAGGGGATTACTGTGAGCAATCAGCCCCAGCATTTT. It specifies CSAIGQGITVSNQPQHF.

This clonotype was counted many times. V is TRBV6-1 and J is TRBJ1-2; maybe TRBD1 (6 bases). The V gene's germline CDR1 is MNHNS and CDR2 SASEGT. V lost 6 bases and J lost 5, with 22 bases in between. CDR3 size: 16 residues. The CDR3 here is CASSSLGPGARYGYTF. The CDR3 DNA is TGTGCCAGCAGCTCACTGGGCCCAGGGGCCCGATATGGCTACACCTTC.

This clonotype has only a few counts. The J gene is TRBJ1-2, the V gene TRBV11-2; a possible D gene is TRBD1 (5 bases). V lost 5 bases and J lost 2, with 12 bases in between. This CDR3 region has 14 residues. Germline CDR1 SGHAT, CDR2 FQNNGV. The CDR3 DNA sequence: TGTGCCAGCAGCCCGGGGGACGGCAACTATGGCTACACCTTC. Translating gives CASSPGDGNYGYTF.

The sample holds many counts of this clonotype. The chain is built from TRBV2 and TRBJ1-4; 8 nucleotides agree with TRBD1. The CDR3 is made up of 16 amino acids. The junction had 12 bases not matched to a gene; V was cut back by 7 bases and J by 5 bases. Germline assignment: CDR1 SNHLY and CDR2 FYNNEI. The CDR3 region is CASNRLLQGENEKLFF. CDR3 nucleotide sequence: TGTGCCAGCAACCGATTACTACAGGGGGAAAATGAAAAACTGTTTTTT.

A word on this clonotype: The DNA is left out, because the CDR3 cannot be placed on it with certainty; the CDR3 is given as TCRdb lists it. The rearrangement uses TRBV12-3 or TRBV12-4 and TRBJ2-5; TRBD1 reflects the table's D call only, with no check against the DNA. The CDR3 sequence runs 11 residues, both termini included. The CDR3 sequence is CASSWGTGTYF.

The rearrangement joins TRBV15 to TRBJ2-6; TRBD1 aligns across 8 bases. Germline V lookup: CDR1 LNHNV, CDR2 YYDKDF (reference sequence). Losses at the gene ends were 6 bases for V and 2 bases for J; bases not matched to a gene: 6. CDR3 size: 16 residues. CDR3 bases: TGTGCCACCAGTGACGGACAGGGCACTGGGGCCAACGTCCTGACTTTC. It translates to CATSDGQGTGANVLTF.

This clonotype was recorded at least ten times. The chain uses TRBV11-3 and TRBJ2-1; D might be TRBD1 (5 bases). The CDR3 sequence is 15 residues long. Per germline, CDR1 SGHNT and CDR2 YENEEA. Trimming shortened V by 2 bases and J by 9 bases, and 17 bases separated the two germline ends. CDR3 in amino acids: CASSLNGQYVGEQFF. The CDR3 region has the DNA TGTGCCAGCAGCTTAAATGGACAATATGTAGGTGAGCAGTTCTTC.

This rearrangement joins TRBV10-2 to TRBJ1-1; weak D call: TRBD1 (6 bases). The CDR3 is 17 residues long. Trimming pared 7 bases from V and 1 base from J, leaving 22 bases between. In germline, CDR1 is WSHSY, CDR2 SAAADI. In DNA form, the CDR3 reads TGCGCCAGCACGGTAGTAAGGGGGAACCCTCAGAACACTGAAGCTTTCTTT. Residues: CASTVVRGNPQNTEAFF.

This clonotype was detected only once. The gene calls are TRBV9 and TRBJ2-1; 10 bases are shared with TRBD2. With V trimmed by 3 bases and J by 2 bases, 8 bases remained unmatched. Germline CDR1 SGDLS, CDR2 YYNGEE. The CDR3 totals 17 residues. The CDR3 loop is CASSEGGGLAAYNEQFF. For the CDR3, the DNA is TGTGCCAGCAGCGAGGGGGGCGGACTAGCGGCCTACAATGAGCAGTTCTTC.

A word on this clonotype: One end of the junction fails to match germline, which may point to a read error. The CDR3 loop is CSARILAVFTPDIDNGQFF. As DNA, the CDR3 is TGCAGTGCTAGAATACTAGCGGTTTTCACGCCGGACATAGACAATGGGCAGTTCTTC. This chain joins TRBV20-1 and TRBJ2-1, with TRBD2 matching 8 bases. Germline CDR1 and CDR2: DFQATT and SNEGSKA (reference sequence). The CDR3 is 19 residues long.

In this sample, this clonotype turned up many times. The V and J genes are TRBV2 and TRBJ1-1; D is undetermined. V was trimmed by 2 bases and J by 6 bases, leaving 13 bases between them. CDR1 is SNHLY and CDR2 is FYNNEI in the germline V gene. The CDR3 runs 14 residues. CDR3 nucleotides: TGTGCCAGCAGTGAAAGGGTGGTGGTCCCTGAAGCTTTCTTT. This sequence encodes CASSERVVVPEAFF.

This clonotype came up many times. The chain couples TRBV20-1 to TRBJ2-3, with 9 bases identical to TRBD1. Per germline, CDR1 DFQATT and CDR2 SNEGSKA (reference sequence). Trimming took 0 bases from V and 0 from J; bases not matched to a gene: 1. The CDR3 totals 15 residues. In DNA form, the CDR3 reads TGCAGTGCTAGAGATGACAGGGGGAGCACAGATACGCAGTATTTT. Its protein product is CSARDDRGSTDTQYF.

Many counts were recorded for this clonotype. The gene calls are TRBV30 and TRBJ1-2; tentatively, D is TRBD1 (5 bases). The CDR3 length is 13 residues. The V end was cut by 1 base, the J end by 6 bases, with 12 bases between. Germline CDR1 GTSNPN, CDR2 SVGIG (reference sequence). This CDR3 is CAWSEGRDHGYTF. The CDR3 coding sequence is TGTGCCTGGAGTGAGGGGAGGGACCATGGCTACACCTTC.

This clonotype was counted a few times. Here the CDR3 DNA reads TGTGCCAGTACTCGGATAGCTAACTATGGCTACACCTTC. Its protein product is CASTRIANYGYTF. The V gene is TRBV19, the J gene TRBJ1-2; D uncertain. CDR3 size: 13 residues. CDR1 and CDR2 from the germline V gene are LNHDA and SQIVND (reference sequence). The V and J ends lost 7 bases and 0 bases respectively, with 9 bases between them. Complete variable domain (other parts from reference TRBV19 and TRBJ1-2): DGGITQSPKYLFRKEGQNVTLSCEQNLNHDAMYWYRQDPGQGLRLIYYSQIVNDFQKGDIAEGYSVSREKKESFPLTVTSAQKNPTAFYLCASTRIANYGYTFGSGTRLTVV.

This clonotype was detected a few times. The chain links TRBV28 to TRBJ2-1, with a possible D match to TRBD1 (6 bases). The CDR3 runs 16 residues. V lost 1 base and J 0 bases, leaving 10 bases between the germline ends. Germline CDR1 reads MDHEN; CDR2 reads SYDVKM. Here the CDR3 reads CASSLLGQTSYNEQFF. The DNA of the CDR3 is TGTGCCAGCAGTTTATTAGGACAGACCTCCTACAATGAGCAGTTCTTC.

The V and J genes are TRBV11-3 and TRBJ2-7; D is ambiguous. Trimming stripped 0 bases from V and 1 base from J, with 10 bases between. CDR1 is SGHNT, CDR2 YENEEA, per germline. CDR3 length: 15 residues. CDR3 DNA sequence: TGTGCCAGCAGCTTAGATGGCGCGGAGTCCTACGAGCAGTACTTC. Its translation: CASSLDGAESYEQYF.

Many counts were recorded for this clonotype. The gene calls are TRBV11-2 and TRBJ2-2; D uncertain. The CDR3 length is 14 residues. V was pared by 6 bases and J by 7 bases, with 15 bases between. CDR1 is SGHAT, CDR2 FQNNGV, per germline. The DNA for the CDR3 is TGTGCCAGCAGATATCAAGTGCTTGGCGGGGAGCTGTTTTTT. Translated: CASRYQVLGGELFF.

This clonotype was detected ten times or more. V usage is TRBV2 and J usage is TRBJ2-3; D unclear. Germline values: CDR1 SNHLY, CDR2 FYNNEI. Trimming cost V 6 bases and J 4 bases, with 2 bases left between them. There are 10 residues in the CDR3. Written as DNA, the CDR3 is TGTGCCAGCAGCTCAGATACGCAGTATTTT. It specifies CASSSDTQYF.

At least ten counts were recorded for this clonotype. The rearrangement links TRBV6-2 or TRBV6-3 to TRBJ1-1; D ambiguous. The CDR3 runs 17 residues. Per germline, CDR1 MNHEY and CDR2 SVGEGT. The V and J ends lost 1 base and 1 base respectively, with 16 bases between them. The CDR3 bases are TGTGCCAGCAGTTACTTCTACAGTGGGATTCCGAACACTGAAGCTTTCTTT. As protein: CASSYFYSGIPNTEAFF.

This clonotype was seen at least ten times. The V and J genes are TRBV7-9 and TRBJ2-7; 8 bases match TRBD2. The J segment lost 2 bases and the V segment lost 5 bases, leaving 2 bases of the junction unmatched. This CDR3 spans 13 amino acids. CDR1 SEHNR and CDR2 FQNEAQ come from the germline V gene (reference sequence). CDR3: CASSVSGTYEQYF. The CDR3 coding sequence is TGTGCCAGCAGCGTTAGCGGGACCTACGAGCAGTACTTC.

This clonotype was seen ten or more times. The chain combines TRBV29-1 with TRBJ2-7; no definite D call. This CDR3 has 11 residues. Germline V CDR1 and CDR2: SQVTM, ANQGSEA. Trimming took 1 base from V and 3 from J, leaving 4 bases between them. The CDR3 protein is CSVEVGYEQYF. CDR3 in DNA: TGCAGCGTTGAAGTAGGCTACGAGCAGTACTTC.

This clonotype has only a few counts. The chain combines TRBV6-1 with TRBJ1-2; D unclear. Germline assignment: CDR1 MNHNS and CDR2 SASEGT. Trimming removed 10 bases at V and 9 bases at J, with 21 bases between. The CDR3 loop spans 13 amino acids. The CDR3 here is CAISDGPLARYTF. The CDR3 DNA follows: TGTGCCATAAGTGACGGACCTTTGGCTCGCTACACCTTC.

This clonotype was seen repeatedly, ten times or more. The V gene is TRBV5-1, the J gene TRBJ2-7, with D perhaps TRBD1 (5 bases). Trimming removed 3 bases from V and 7 bases from J, with 14 bases in between. Germline-derived CDR1 and CDR2 are SGHRS and YFSETQ. CDR3 size: 13 residues. In DNA form, the CDR3 reads TGCGCCAGCAGCTCACAGGCTTTCGGGGAGCAGTACTTC. Its translation: CASSSQAFGEQYF.

V usage is TRBV4-1 and J usage is TRBJ1-1, with a tentative D call TRBD1 (6 bases). The germline V and J ends were trimmed by 4 bases and 1 base, with 13 bases remaining between them. The CDR3 has 15 amino acids. The germline gives CDR1 MGHRA, CDR2 YSYEKL. The CDR3 nucleotides read TGCGCCAGCAGCCGATCAGGGGAAGCGAACACTGAAGCTTTCTTT. This sequence encodes CASSRSGEANTEAFF.